These 18 T cell receptor beta chains were all obtained from the same sample, sequenced in a study of blood T cell repertoires in COVID-19. Sequenced by immunoSEQ multiplex PCR; TCRdb stores in-frame clones only, minus some. Of about 410,000 clones listed, less than 95% are singletons. Sequenced material: PBMCs or T cells enriched from blood (not recorded which). The receptors here all came from a man between 18 and 35 years old who had recovered from COVID-19.

V is TRBV5-1 and J is TRBJ2-1, with D perhaps matching TRBD2 (5 bases). Per the germline V gene, CDR1 is SGHRS and CDR2 is YFSETQ. The CDR3 loop spans 15 amino acids. V was pared by 0 bases and J by 3 bases, with 10 bases between. CDR3 sequence (DNA): TGCGCCAGCAGCTTGGCAGGAGGTTTCTACAATGAGCAGTTCTTC. Protein product: CASSLAGGFYNEQFF.

The J gene is TRBJ1-1, the V gene TRBV20-1; 7 positions match TRBD1. Trimming took 6 bases from V and 4 from J; bases not matched to a gene: 2. Germline CDR1 DFQATT, CDR2 SNEGSKA (reference sequence). The length of the CDR3 is 11 residues. The CDR3 sequence is CSARTGTEAFF. The CDR3 nucleotides are TGCAGTGCCCGGACAGGCACTGAAGCTTTCTTT.

The chain is built from TRBV7-3 and TRBJ2-1; TRBD2 aligns across 7 bases. Germline V gene data show CDR1 as SGHTA and CDR2 as FQGTGA. With V trimmed by 3 bases and J by 4 bases, 6 bases remained unmatched. The CDR3 spans 15 residues. The CDR3 nucleotides read TGTGCCAGCAGCTTGAGTCTAGCGGTTTACAATGAGCAGTTCTTC. Translation gives CASSLSLAVYNEQFF.

V and J are TRBV2 and TRBJ2-7, with 11 bases matching TRBD1. In germline, CDR1 is SNHLY, CDR2 FYNNEI. This CDR3 is built from 13 residues. Trimming removed 8 bases from V and 6 bases from J; junction bases left unmatched: 6. The CDR3 loop is CASHGQGAFEQYF. The CDR3, as DNA: TGTGCCAGCCATGGACAGGGGGCGTTCGAGCAGTACTTC. Together with reference TRBV2 and TRBJ2-7, the CDR3 gives the full variable domain: EPEVTQTPSHQVTQMGQEVILRCVPISNHLYFYWYRQILGQKVEFLVSFYNNEISEKSEIFDDQFSVERPDGSNFTLKIRSTKLEDSAMYFCASHGQGAFEQYFGPGTRLTVT.

This chain connects TRBV25-1 to TRBJ1-3; D remains ambiguous. V gave up 1 base and J gave up 0 bases, with 13 bases separating them. CDR3 size: 17 residues. Germline V gene sequence: CDR1 MGHDK, CDR2 SYGVNS. CDR3 protein: CASSESGRGTSGNTIYF. The DNA of the CDR3 is TGTGCCAGCAGTGAATCGGGTCGGGGAACCTCTGGAAACACCATATATTTT. The full variable domain, rest sourced from reference TRBV25-1 and TRBJ1-3, is EADIYQTPRYLVIGTGKKITLECSQTMGHDKMYWYQQDPGMELHLIHYSYGVNSTEKGDLSSESTVSRIRTEHFPLTLESARPSHTSQYLCASSESGRGTSGNTIYFGEGSWLTVV.

This clone was seen many times. V gene TRBV6-5 combines with J gene TRBJ1-6, with 8 bases aligning to TRBD1. CDR3 size: 15 residues. The germline V gene encodes CDR1 MNHEY and CDR2 SVGAGI. J was trimmed by 10 bases and V by 0 bases; bases with no gene match: 5. As DNA, the CDR3 is TGTGCCAGCAGTTACTCTCAGGGGGCCCAATCACCCCTCCACTTT. Amino acid sequence: CASSYSQGAQSPLHF.

The V and J genes are TRBV15 and TRBJ2-3; weak D call: TRBD2 (7 bases). V was trimmed by 5 bases and J by 5 bases, leaving 14 bases between them. Germline lookup yields CDR1 LNHNV and CDR2 YYDKDF (reference sequence). The CDR3 has 14 residues. In nucleotides, the CDR3 is TGTGCCACCAGCTCCCGGGGGGCGGGAGATACGCAGTATTTT. It encodes CATSSRGAGDTQYF.

Points on this clone: The same CDR3 can be traced to other DNA sequences in this sample. The gene calls are TRBV28 and TRBJ2-1, with 13 bases matching TRBD2. CDR1 is MDHEN, CDR2 SYDVKM, per germline. The CDR3 totals 15 residues. The J segment lost 6 bases and the V segment lost 5 bases, leaving 4 bases of the junction unmatched. The CDR3 bases are TGTGCCAGCAGTCCCACTAGCGGGAGGGGCAATGAGCAGTTCTTC. This gives the protein CASSPTSGRGNEQFF.

CDR3: CASSLGAGGNLYNEQFF. In DNA form, the CDR3 reads TGTGCCAGCAGCTTAGGGGCAGGGGGCAACCTGTACAATGAGCAGTTCTTC. The chain employs TRBV13 and TRBJ2-1, with 8 bases lining up with TRBD1. CDR3 length: 17 residues. Trimming removed 0 bases from V and 4 bases from J; junction bases left unmatched: 8. Germline CDR1 PRHDT, CDR2 FYEKMQ (reference sequence).

This clone was counted a single time. The CDR3 sequence: CAWSVRSGVGNTIYF. CDR3 nucleotide sequence: TGTGCCTGGAGTGTACGGTCAGGGGTCGGAAACACCATATATTTT. This chain connects TRBV30 to TRBJ1-3; TRBD1 is a possible D gene (6 bases). The CDR3 extends over 15 amino acids. Trimming pared 0 bases from V and 4 bases from J, leaving 13 bases between. The V gene's germline CDR1 is GTSNPN and CDR2 SVGIG (reference sequence).

The chain combines TRBV6-1 with TRBJ1-3; D might be TRBD1 (5 bases). The germline gives CDR1 MNHNS, CDR2 SASEGT. V dropped 0 bases and J dropped 1 base, with 16 bases sitting between them. The CDR3 spans 18 residues. As DNA, the CDR3 is TGTGCCAGCAGTGAAGCGCTGCTAGCAGGGAGGTCTGGAAACACCATATATTTT. Translating it yields CASSEALLAGRSGNTIYF.

The chain links TRBV11-3 to TRBJ1-5, with 7 bases that match TRBD1. Unmatched junction bases numbered 11, after V lost 1 base and J lost 5 bases. CDR3 size: 17 residues. The germline V gene has CDR1 SGHNT and CDR2 YENEEA. CDR3 bases: TGTGCCAGCAGCTTAGGGCTAGGGGGCAGGGAGGATCAGCCCCAGCATTTT. This translates into CASSLGLGGREDQPQHF.

About this clone: The sample has other DNA sequences that encode this CDR3 too. The chain recombines TRBV9 with TRBJ1-4, with a tentative D call TRBD1 (5 bases). The CDR3 runs 14 residues. V was clipped by 0 bases and J by 7 bases, with 10 bases between them. Germline V gene lookup returns CDR1 SGDLS and CDR2 YYNGEE. The CDR3 here is CASSVGQGGEKLFF. In DNA, the CDR3 is TGTGCCAGCAGCGTAGGGCAGGGAGGTGAAAAACTGTTTTTT.

The genes are TRBV5-4 and TRBJ1-1; TRBD1 aligns across 7 bases. The CDR3 runs to 16 residues. CDR1 is SGHNT, CDR2 YYREEE, per germline (reference sequence). The J segment lost 1 base and the V segment lost 4 bases, leaving 10 bases of the junction unmatched. The CDR3 bases are TGTGCCAGCAGCCTCCGGGACAGCTCAGAGAACACTGAAGCTTTCTTT. Its translation: CASSLRDSSENTEAFF. The entire variable domain, with the rest obtained from reference TRBV5-4 and TRBJ1-1, is as follows: ETGVTQSPTHLIKTRGQQVTLRCSSQSGHNTVSWYQQALGQGPQFIFQYYREEENGRGNFPPRFSGLQFPNYSSELNVNALELDDSALYLCASSLRDSSENTEAFFGQGTRLTVV.

The chain couples TRBV27 to TRBJ1-5; 9 bases agree with TRBD1. The CDR3 extends over 14 amino acids. Germline CDR1 and CDR2: MNHEY and SMNVEV (reference sequence). V gave up 5 bases and J gave up 11 bases; unmatched junction bases: 10. CDR3 nucleotides: TGTGCCAGCAGTCGTTACAGGGGGCCCCAATCCCAGCATTTT. It translates to CASSRYRGPQSQHF.

The chain recombines TRBV5-4 with TRBJ2-4, with D possibly matching TRBD2 (6 bases). The CDR3 runs to 16 residues. Trimming removed 5 bases at V and 0 bases at J, with 15 bases between. Germline loops: CDR1 SGHNT, CDR2 YYREEE (reference sequence). The CDR3 sequence is CASREFSGLAKNIQYF. The CDR3 DNA reads as TGTGCCAGCAGAGAATTTAGCGGACTAGCCAAAAACATTCAGTACTTC. Full variable domain (rest looked up from reference TRBV5-4 and TRBJ2-4): ETGVTQSPTHLIKTRGQQVTLRCSSQSGHNTVSWYQQALGQGPQFIFQYYREEENGRGNFPPRFSGLQFPNYSSELNVNALELDDSALYLCASREFSGLAKNIQYFGAGTRLSVL.

The chain combines TRBV6-4 with TRBJ1-2, with D tentatively TRBD1 (5 bases). Per germline, CDR1 MRHNA and CDR2 SNTAGT. The CDR3 sequence is 13 residues long. V lost 6 bases to trimming and J lost 1 base, with 9 bases between them. CDR3 in amino acids: CASRTADNYGYTF. The CDR3 nucleotides read TGTGCCAGCAGGACAGCTGATAACTATGGCTACACCTTC.

The V and J genes are TRBV29-1 and TRBJ1-3; D call uncertain. The CDR3 is made up of 13 amino acids. Trimming removed 6 bases at V and 0 bases at J, with 9 bases between. Germline lookup yields CDR1 SQVTM and CDR2 ANQGSEA. CDR3 nucleotides: TGCAGCGTGACACACCACTCTGGAAACACCATATATTTT. Residues: CSVTHHSGNTIYF.